This is a list of T cell receptor beta chains from one sample in a study of blood T cell repertoires in COVID-19. Profiled with immunoSEQ multiplex PCR; TCRdb holds only in-frame clones, not every one. The table includes roughly 160,000 clones, approximately 83% detected once. The sample consisted of peripheral blood. These receptors originate from a man aged 65 to 85 with active or convalescent COVID-19. Each CDR3 is given without its conserved first and last residue. The order of the fields is V gene, D gene, J gene, CDR3 protein. The D gene is left open where the match is weak.

TRBV12-3/TRBV12-4	NA	TRBJ1-1	ASRLSTPTEAF
TRBV6-5	NA	TRBJ2-1	ASSYSLAHNEQF
TRBV28	NA	TRBJ1-1	ASSLWAGNTEAF
TRBV7-3	TRBD1	TRBJ2-6	ASSPRAGTGGFGANVLT
TRBV30	NA	TRBJ2-7	AWSWQGEQY
TRBV28	NA	TRBJ1-5	ASRQAIRGGKGDQPQH
TRBV7-9	TRBD1	TRBJ2-7	ASSVATQGPSSYEQY
TRBV7-8	NA	TRBJ1-2	ASSLALGAGNYGYT
TRBV29-1	TRBD1	TRBJ1-2	SVPGTGNYGYT
TRBV29-1	NA	TRBJ1-2	SADPMKRAFNGYT
TRBV7-2	NA	TRBJ1-2	ASSSGNRPYGYT
TRBV6-2/TRBV6-3	TRBD1	TRBJ1-5	ASSRPQTGGNQPQH
TRBV6-5	TRBD2	TRBJ2-3	ASGLAGARTDTQY
TRBV19	NA	TRBJ1-3	ASSIELRNTIY
TRBV7-8	TRBD1	TRBJ1-1	ASNLDRGVTEAF
TRBV19	TRBD2	TRBJ2-1	ASSATSGSIDEQF
TRBV6-6	NA	TRBJ2-6	ASSPQEGSGANVLT
TRBV19	NA	TRBJ2-7	ASSPLGSSYEQY
TRBV5-1	NA	TRBJ2-3	ASSLGPSTDTQY
TRBV5-1	NA	TRBJ2-1	ASSPFWERKGNEQF
TRBV7-8	NA	TRBJ2-7	ASSSWTDYEQY
TRBV6-6	TRBD2	TRBJ2-3	ASSSAGGWDTQY
TRBV11-2	TRBD1	TRBJ1-1	ASSHRDRGGTEAF
TRBV29-1	TRBD1	TRBJ2-7	SGRQGREQY
TRBV7-9	TRBD1	TRBJ2-7	ASSPWTGAYEQY
TRBV6-1	NA	TRBJ1-4	ASSESGGSTNEKLF
TRBV3-1/TRBV3-2	NA	TRBJ1-4	ASSFLPTGKLF
TRBV6-6	TRBD1	TRBJ1-1	ASRNGQGNTEAF
TRBV29-1	TRBD2	TRBJ2-5	SVVAGGETQY
TRBV9	NA	TRBJ2-1	ASSSQTRGNEQF
TRBV10-3	TRBD1	TRBJ2-5	AIRGTDQETQY
TRBV18	TRBD1	TRBJ1-5	ASSPRDSPGPQH
TRBV7-6	NA	TRBJ1-3	ASSFGSGLIGNTIY
TRBV30	NA	TRBJ2-7	AWSVRTGYREQY
TRBV5-4	TRBD1	TRBJ1-2	ASSSRPGQGLNGYT
TRBV23-1	TRBD1	TRBJ1-1	ANPDRASTEAF
TRBV14	NA	TRBJ2-3	ASSQYTDTQY
TRBV6-5	TRBD1	TRBJ1-2	ASSYDRGANYGYT
TRBV15	NA	TRBJ1-5	ATSIHPSQPQH
TRBV27	NA	TRBJ1-6	ASSLSIQGDSPLH
TRBV7-8	TRBD1	TRBJ1-5	ASSGGTAGGNQPQH
TRBV6-6	TRBD1	TRBJ1-2	ASSLVGRDSNYGYT
TRBV29-1	NA	TRBJ2-4	SVEGHPVGNIQY
TRBV6-5	TRBD1	TRBJ1-4	ASSYSNRGYEKLF
TRBV6-5	NA	TRBJ1-3	ASRDIWSSGNTIY
TRBV7-7	TRBD1	TRBJ2-1	ASSWGQNNEQF
TRBV24-1	TRBD1	TRBJ1-5	ATSETGSNQPQH
TRBV25-1	NA	TRBJ1-1	ASSDSLMNTEAF
TRBV7-2	TRBD1	TRBJ1-2	ASSLETGGRNGYT
TRBV7-2	TRBD1	TRBJ1-2	ASSLSTGNHYGYT
TRBV7-9	NA	TRBJ1-1	ASSNQLDRRNTEAF
TRBV7-2	TRBD1	TRBJ2-1	ASSSRDRGLEQF